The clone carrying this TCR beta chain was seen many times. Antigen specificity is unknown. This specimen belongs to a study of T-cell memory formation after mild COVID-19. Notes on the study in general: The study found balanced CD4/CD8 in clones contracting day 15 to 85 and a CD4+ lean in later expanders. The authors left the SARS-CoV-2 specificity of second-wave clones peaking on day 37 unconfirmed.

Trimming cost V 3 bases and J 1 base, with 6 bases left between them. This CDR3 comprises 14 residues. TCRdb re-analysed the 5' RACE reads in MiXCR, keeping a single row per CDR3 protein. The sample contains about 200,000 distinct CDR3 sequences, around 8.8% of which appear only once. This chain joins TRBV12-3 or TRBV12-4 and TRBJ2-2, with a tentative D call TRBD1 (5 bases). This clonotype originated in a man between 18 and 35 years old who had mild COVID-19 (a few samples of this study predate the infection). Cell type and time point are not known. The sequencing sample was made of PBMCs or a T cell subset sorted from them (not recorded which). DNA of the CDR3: TGTGCCAGCAGTTTCCAGGGGAACACCGGGGAGCTGTTTTTT. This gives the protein CASSFQGNTGELFF.